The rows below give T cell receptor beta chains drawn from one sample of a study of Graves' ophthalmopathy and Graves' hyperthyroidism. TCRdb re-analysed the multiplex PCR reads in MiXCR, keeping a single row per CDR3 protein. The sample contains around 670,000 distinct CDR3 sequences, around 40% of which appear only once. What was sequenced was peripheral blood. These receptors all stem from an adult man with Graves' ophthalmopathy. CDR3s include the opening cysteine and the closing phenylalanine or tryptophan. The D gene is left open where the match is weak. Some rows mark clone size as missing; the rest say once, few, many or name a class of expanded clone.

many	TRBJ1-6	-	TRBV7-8	TGTGCCAGCAGCTTATGGCTCAGGGACAATTCACCCCTCCACTTT	CASSLWLRDNSPLHF
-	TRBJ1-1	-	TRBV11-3	TGTGCCAGCAGCTCGAGCCCGTCCCTGAACACTGAAGCTTTCTTT	CASSSSPSLNTEAFF
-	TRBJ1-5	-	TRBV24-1	TGTGCCAGCACCTTGAGGGTTAGCAATCAGCCCCAGCATTTT	CASTLRVSNQPQHF
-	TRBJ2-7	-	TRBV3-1	TGTGCCAGCAGTTACTCGGTCGGACGGAACTACGAGCAGTACTTC	CASSYSVGRNYEQYF
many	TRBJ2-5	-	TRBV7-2	TGTGCCAGCAGCTTACAGGACGGGAACTGGGAGACCCAGTACTTC	CASSLQDGNWETQYF
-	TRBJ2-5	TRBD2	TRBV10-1	TGCGCCAGCAGTCAAACCGGGACTAGCGCCTGGGAGACCCAGTACTTC	CASSQTGTSAWETQYF
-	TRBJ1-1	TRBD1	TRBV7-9	TGCGCCAGCAGCCCGGGCAGGGGGCCTGCAGCTCTCTTT	CASSPGRGPAALF
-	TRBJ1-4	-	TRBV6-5	TGTGCCAGCACCGGGGGCGCGGGTGAAAAACTGTTTTTT	CASTGGAGEKLFF
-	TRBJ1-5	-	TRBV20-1	TGCAGTGCTAGGACTAGCGGGGGCCCCGACTCCTACGAGCATTTT	CSARTSGGPDSYEHF
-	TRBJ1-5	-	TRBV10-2	TGTGCCAGCAGCCAAAGTTTCAATCAGCCCCAGCATTTT	CASSQSFNQPQHF
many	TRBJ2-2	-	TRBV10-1	TGCGCCAGCAGTGAGTCGCTCTGGGGGGCTAACACCGGGGAGCTGTTTTTT	CASSESLWGANTGELFF
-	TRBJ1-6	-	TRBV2	TGTGCCAGCAGCGTCCGGGAAAAGCTCGATTCACCCCTCCACTTT	CASSVREKLDSPLHF
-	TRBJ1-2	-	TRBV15	TGTGCCACCAGCAGACGGACAGACGACTATGGCTACACCTTC	CATSRRTDDYGYTF
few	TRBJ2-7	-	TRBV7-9	TGTGCCAGCAGCTCCCCAACAGGGAGCTCCTACGAGCAGTACTTC	CASSSPTGSSYEQYF
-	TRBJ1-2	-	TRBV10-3	TGTGCCAGCAGAATTATGTTCGGGGCGATCTATGGCTACACCTTC	CASRIMFGAIYGYTF
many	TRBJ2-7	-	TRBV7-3	TGTGCCAGCAGCCCCCGCGGGGGCAACGAGCAGTACTTC	CASSPRGGNEQYF
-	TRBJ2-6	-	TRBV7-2	TGTGCCAGCTCCCCGGGGATAAACTCTGGGGCCAACGTCCTGACTTTC	CASSPGINSGANVLTF
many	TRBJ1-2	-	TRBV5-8	TGTGCCAGCAATGCAGGGTATCACTATGGCTACACCTTC	CASNAGYHYGYTF
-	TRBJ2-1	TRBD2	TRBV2	TGTGCCAGCAGGGCGGGGGGAGGAAACAATGAGCAGTTCTTC	CASRAGGGNNEQFF
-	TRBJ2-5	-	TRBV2	TGTGCCAGCAGTGAATACGCAGGGGGGGAGACCCAGTACTTC	CASSEYAGGETQYF
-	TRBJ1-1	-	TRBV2	TGTGCCAGCAGTTACTCCGCGGGGGTCGGCACTGAAGCTTTCTTT	CASSYSAGVGTEAFF
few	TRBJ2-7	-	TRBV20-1	TGCAGTGCTAGCGGGTTAACGGGGCGGTCCTACGAGCAGTACTTC	CSASGLTGRSYEQYF
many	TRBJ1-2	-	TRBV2	TGTGCCAGCAATAATCCAGACTATGGCTACACCTTC	CASNNPDYGYTF
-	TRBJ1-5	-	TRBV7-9	TGTGCCAGCAGCCAAGGCGATCGACCCCAGCATTTT	CASSQGDRPQHF
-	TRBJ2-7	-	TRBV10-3	TGTGCCAGCCAGAGGACCTACGAGCAGTACTTC	CASQRTYEQYF
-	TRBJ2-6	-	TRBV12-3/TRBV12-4	TGTGCCAGCAGTTCCGACGTCCTGACTTTC	CASSSDVLTF
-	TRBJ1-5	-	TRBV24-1	TGTGCCACCATACGGGCAGCTTGGGACAATCAGCCCCAGCATTTT	CATIRAAWDNQPQHF
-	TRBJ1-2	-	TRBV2	TGTGCCAGCAGTGCCTACGGTGACACCTTC	CASSAYGDTF
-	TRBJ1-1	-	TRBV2	TGTGCCAGCAGTGAAGCATCCAGGGGTGCCACTGAAGCTTTCTTT	CASSEASRGATEAFF
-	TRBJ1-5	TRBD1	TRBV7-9	TGTGCCAGCAGTTTATCACAGGGGTACAATCAGCCCCAGCATTTT	CASSLSQGYNQPQHF
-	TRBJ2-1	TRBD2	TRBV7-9	TGTGCCAGCAGCTTGATGCTAGCGGGGGGCAATGAGCAGTTCTTC	CASSLMLAGGNEQFF
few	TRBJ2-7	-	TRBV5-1	TGTGCCAGCAGCTTTGGTAGCGGTAAGTCCTACGAGCAGTACTTC	CASSFGSGKSYEQYF
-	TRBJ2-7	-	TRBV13	TGTGCCAGCAGCTTTCCTCCCAAGATCTACGAGCAGTACTTC	CASSFPPKIYEQYF
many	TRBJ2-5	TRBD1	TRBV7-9	TGCGCCAGCAGCCCAAGGACAGGGATCGAGACCCAGTACTTC	CASSPRTGIETQYF
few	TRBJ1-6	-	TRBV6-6	TGTGCCAGCAGTGACAGATATAATTCACCCCTCCACTTT	CASSDRYNSPLHF
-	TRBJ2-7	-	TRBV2	TGTGCCAGCACCCCCAGTATTATCTACGAGCAGTACTTC	CASTPSIIYEQYF
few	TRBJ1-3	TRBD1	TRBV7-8	TGTGCCAGCAGCGCTCCGGGACAGGGAAGATCTGGAAACACCATATATTTT	CASSAPGQGRSGNTIYF
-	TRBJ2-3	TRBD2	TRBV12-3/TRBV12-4	TGTGCCAGCTCACTGGGGATTTCTAGCGGGGGGGGCACAGATACGCAGTATTTT	CASSLGISSGGGTDTQYF
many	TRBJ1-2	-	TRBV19	TGTGCCAGTAACCGGGACACCCTCTATGGCTACACCTTC	CASNRDTLYGYTF
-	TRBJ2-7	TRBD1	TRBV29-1	TGCAGCGCTCAGGGACAGGGTGTCCGCGAGCAGTACTTC	CSAQGQGVREQYF
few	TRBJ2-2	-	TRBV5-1	TGTGCCAGCAGCTTCGATATATTCGGGGAGCTGTTTTTT	CASSFDIFGELFF
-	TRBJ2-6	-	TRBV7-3	TGTGCCAGCAGCTTAAATTCCTGGCAGAGCTCTGGGGCCAACGTCCTGACTTTC	CASSLNSWQSSGANVLTF
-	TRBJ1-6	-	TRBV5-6	TGTGCCAGCACGACAGGACAGAATAATTCACCCCTCCACTTT	CASTTGQNNSPLHF
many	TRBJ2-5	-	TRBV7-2	TGTGCCAGCAGCACGTACAGGGTCGACCAAGAGACCCAGTACTTC	CASSTYRVDQETQYF
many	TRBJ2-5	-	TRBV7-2	TGTGCCAGCAGCTTTCTAGGGAGCGAGACCCAGTACTTC	CASSFLGSETQYF
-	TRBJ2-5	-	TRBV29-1	TGCAGCAGAGATTCGGAGACCCAGTACTTC	CSRDSETQYF
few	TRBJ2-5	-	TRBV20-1	TGCAGTGCTAGAGTGGCAGGAAAAGAGACCCAGTACTTC	CSARVAGKETQYF
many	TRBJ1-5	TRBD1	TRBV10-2	TGCGCCAGCAGTGAGTCGGACAGGGGCACCGATCAGCCCCAGCATTTT	CASSESDRGTDQPQHF
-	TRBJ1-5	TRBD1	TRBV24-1	TGTGCCACCAGCCCCGACAGGGGTCAGCCCCAGCATTTT	CATSPDRGQPQHF
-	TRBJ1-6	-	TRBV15	TGTGCCACCAGCACACTTGGGGATCCACCCCTCCACTTT	CATSTLGDPPLHF
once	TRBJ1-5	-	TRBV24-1	TGTGCCAGCAGTGATCCCGGGGAAGGCAATCAGCCCCAGCATTTT	CASSDPGEGNQPQHF
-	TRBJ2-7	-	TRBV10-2	TGCGCCAGCAGCCGGTATATGGGGGCGGAGGGGTACGAGCAGTACTTC	CASSRYMGAEGYEQYF
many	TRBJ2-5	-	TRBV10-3	TGTGCCATCAGTGAGTCCGGGGGACAGGAGACCCAGTACTTC	CAISESGGQETQYF
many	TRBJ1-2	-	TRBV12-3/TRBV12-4	TGTGCCAGCAGTTTAAGGACAACCTATGGCTACACCTTC	CASSLRTTYGYTF
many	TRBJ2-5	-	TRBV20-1	TGCAGTGCTAGAGAGCAGCAAGAGACCCAGTACTTC	CSAREQQETQYF
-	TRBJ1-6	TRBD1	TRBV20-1	TGCAGTGCTAGAACAGGGGGGGACTCACCCCTCCACTTT	CSARTGGDSPLHF
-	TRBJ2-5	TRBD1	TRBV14	TGTGCCAGCGGCACCGACGGACAGGGTGAGACCCAGTACTTC	CASGTDGQGETQYF
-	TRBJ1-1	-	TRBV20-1	TGCAGTGCTCGCCAAGGGGACGCTGAAGCTTTCTTT	CSARQGDAEAFF
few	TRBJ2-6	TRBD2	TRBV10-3	TGTGCCAGCAGTTATTTGGGACTAGCGGAAACTGGGGCCAACGTCCTGACTTTC	CASSYLGLAETGANVLTF
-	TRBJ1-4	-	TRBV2	TGTGCCAGCAGTTACTCCTACGCTGATAATGAAAAACTGTTTTTT	CASSYSYADNEKLFF